The clone carrying this TCR beta chain appeared many times. The target antigen is unknown. The sample originates from a study of T cell clones after liver transplantation. Across the whole study: Subjects received no induction therapy and standard immunosuppression until randomization at 12-24 months post-transplant. Broader study findings: Post-transplant, graft-donor-reactive CD4 TCRbeta sequences in blood dropped significantly in most of the 8 subjects.

V trimming: 1 base; J trimming: 4 bases; junction bases outside the gene matches: 4. The CDR3 length is 16 residues. Germline CDR1 and CDR2: SGHAT and FQNNGV. Produced via immunoSEQ multiplex PCR; TCRdb's table is partial and in-frame only. The repertoire holds more than 95,000 clones, with 90% as singletons. Thawed unstimulated PBMCs were FACS-sorted by CD3, CD4 and CD8 into two populations. The sequence came from a human patient who received a liver transplant. The graft donor may account for some of the T cells. The V and J genes are TRBV11-2 and TRBJ2-1; 10 nucleotides align to TRBD2. This specimen consisted of CD4+ T cells from blood, obtained 12 months after liver transplant. CDR3 residues: CASSLVASGRYNEQFF. The CDR3 DNA sequence: TGTGCCAGCAGCTTAGTTGCTAGCGGGAGATACAATGAGCAGTTCTTC.